These T cell receptor beta chains were read from a single sample in a study of CD8 T cells in Susac syndrome. Each CDR3 protein gets one entry after TCRdb re-called the immunoSEQ multiplex PCR reads with MiXCR. The sample records under 150,000 distinct CDR3 sequences, 90% to 95% being singletons. The sample was CD8+ T cells from PBMCs. These receptors originate from a human donor with multiple sclerosis. The CDR3 runs from the conserved cysteine through the conserved F or W. A D gene is named only where the DNA matches it firmly. Only part of the rows carry a size: once, few, many, or a class if the clone is expanded.

TRBJ2-5	TRBV7-9	-	-	14	TGTGCCAGCAGCGCGAATCAATGGGAAGAGACCCAGTACTTC	CASSANQWEETQYF
TRBJ2-1	TRBV9	-	-	16	TGTGCCAGCAGCGTAGGAGGGCTACCGGTCGTTGATGAGCAGTTCTTC	CASSVGGLPVVDEQFF
TRBJ1-2	TRBV4-1	-	-	13	TGCGCCAGCAGCAGCCGAACTAACTATGGCTACACCTTC	CASSSRTNYGYTF
TRBJ1-5	TRBV12-3/TRBV12-4	TRBD1	-	15	TGTGCCAGCAGTCTGGGACAGGGAAGGAGCCAGCCCCAGCATTTT	CASSLGQGRSQPQHF
TRBJ2-3	TRBV11-2	TRBD2	-	15	TGTGCCAGCCTTCAGGGAGCGGGAGAGGCAGATACGCAGTATTTT	CASLQGAGEADTQYF
TRBJ2-5	TRBV15	-	-	17	TGTGCCACCAGCAGTCCTTCTAGGCTAGCAGACCAAGAGACCCAGTACTTC	CATSSPSRLADQETQYF
TRBJ1-2	TRBV30	TRBD1	-	15	TGTGCCTGGTCGGGACAGGGTTGGGGAACGGTTGGCTACACCTTC	CAWSGQGWGTVGYTF
TRBJ2-3	TRBV29-1	-	-	15	TGCAGCGTTGAAGGGGCACATTTTCGTACAGATACGCAGTATTTT	CSVEGAHFRTDTQYF
TRBJ1-2	TRBV6-2/TRBV6-3	-	-	12	TGTGCCAGCGCCTGGAACTACTATGGCTACACCTTC	CASAWNYYGYTF
TRBJ1-2	TRBV27	-	-	17	TGTGCCAGCAGTCCGACAAACATACAGGGTCGGGGCTATGGCTACACCTTC	CASSPTNIQGRGYGYTF
TRBJ1-1	TRBV19	-	-	13	TGTGCCAGTAGTCTTATTTCGACCCACGGAGCTTTCTTT	CASSLISTHGAFF
TRBJ2-3	TRBV14	-	-	16	TGTGCCAGCAGCCCGGACAGGGACTACCCCACAGATACGCAGTATTTT	CASSPDRDYPTDTQYF
TRBJ2-1	TRBV7-8	TRBD2	-	18	TGTGCCAGCAGCGAGTTGTGGCTAGCGGGAGGCCACTACAATGAGCAGTTCTTC	CASSELWLAGGHYNEQFF
TRBJ2-7	TRBV7-9	-	few	13	TGTGCCAGCAGCTCCGGACAGCTCTACGAGCAGTACTTC	CASSSGQLYEQYF
TRBJ2-3	TRBV15	TRBD2	-	16	TGTGCCACCAGCAAGGGACTAGCGGGAGACACAGATACGCAGTATTTT	CATSKGLAGDTDTQYF
TRBJ2-3	TRBV24-1	-	-	14	TGTGCCACCAGTGATCGGAGACTGACGAATACGCAGTATTTT	CATSDRRLTNTQYF
TRBJ1-1	TRBV5-1	-	-	14	TGCGCCAGCAGCTTGGCCGGGGGGAGTACTGAAGCTTTCTTT	CASSLAGGSTEAFF
TRBJ2-1	TRBV29-1	TRBD2	-	15	TGCAGCGTTTACTTTAGCGGGAGAATCTACAATGAGCAGTTCTTC	CSVYFSGRIYNEQFF
TRBJ2-2	TRBV4-2	-	-	13	TGTGCCAGCAGCCAAGTCATGCCCGGGGAGCTGTTTTTT	CASSQVMPGELFF
TRBJ2-3	TRBV6-5	-	-	17	TGTGCCAGCAGTTACTCACCAAGGGGGGCCAGTACAGATACGCAGTATTTT	CASSYSPRGASTDTQYF
TRBJ1-1	TRBV19	-	-	13	TGTGCCAGTAGTTGGAGGGGAGCCACTGAAGCTTTCTTT	CASSWRGATEAFF
TRBJ2-1	TRBV5-1	-	-	16	TGCGCCAGCAGCTTATTCAATTCGCGGAGCGTCAGTGAGCAGTTCTTC	CASSLFNSRSVSEQFF